Listed below are T cell receptor beta chains from one sample, sequenced in a study of Ad26.COV2.S vaccination and SARS-CoV-2 variants. TCRdb's copy holds only in-frame clones and misses some; the assay was immunoSEQ multiplex PCR. The profile covers approximately 300,000 clones, with approximately 80% appearing a single time and roughly 2% taken by the ten largest. The sample in question was peripheral blood, obtained in a trial of Ad26.COV2.S vaccine versus placebo. Receptors were obtained from a person aged 18 to 65 who received the Ad26.COV2.S COVID-19 vaccine or a placebo. The CDR3 runs from the conserved cysteine through the conserved F or W.

V gene	J gene	CDR3 length	CDR3 protein
TRBV9	TRBJ1-1	16	CASSVDRGNMNTEAFF
TRBV2	TRBJ2-5	17	CASSSWGDRAYQETQYF
TRBV10-3	TRBJ1-1	15	CATSPTALRDIEAFF
TRBV28	TRBJ1-2	12	CASSLDTSGYTF
TRBV27	TRBJ2-3	14	CASSLNGHTDTQYF
TRBV11-3	TRBJ1-2	14	CASSSSGGNYGYTF
TRBV20-1	TRBJ2-3	11	CSAADFDTQYF
TRBV29-1	TRBJ1-2	15	CSVASGTLPPYGYTF
TRBV5-1	TRBJ2-7	15	CASSLERGASYEQYF
TRBV5-4	TRBJ2-1	16	CASSSPVGSGGNEQFF
TRBV6-4	TRBJ1-1	12	CASSDPLKGAFF
TRBV18	TRBJ1-3	14	CASSPETSGNTIYF
TRBV15	TRBJ1-1	16	CATSRETGTTNTEAFF
TRBV29-1	TRBJ1-6	13	CSVVQGPNSPLHF
TRBV3-1/TRBV3-2	TRBJ2-2	14	CASSTPHGTGELFF
TRBV12-3/TRBV12-4	TRBJ2-1	13	CASSPLLTHEQFF
TRBV4-1	TRBJ2-7	17	CASSQDDPATALGEQYF
TRBV11-2	TRBJ2-7	13	CASSPTSGGEQYF
TRBV24-1	TRBJ1-2	14	CATSDPDRGQGYTF
TRBV4-1	TRBJ1-5	16	CASSPFFGTGNQPQHF
TRBV2	TRBJ2-3	15	CASSRGQGMTDTQYF
TRBV3-1/TRBV3-2	TRBJ2-2	13	CASTPGNTGELFF
TRBV11-3	TRBJ2-1	12	CASSLGAGNQFF
TRBV9	TRBJ1-1	15	CASSGGQGRSTEAFF
TRBV7-2	TRBJ2-2	14	CASSHGQAAGELFF
TRBV4-2	TRBJ2-2	17	CASSPSGWRGDTGELFF
TRBV29-1	TRBJ2-5	14	CSVEITQQGETQYF
TRBV19	TRBJ2-5	15	CASSTSQGGPKTQYF
TRBV11-2	TRBJ2-1	14	CASSLDPQAGEQFF
TRBV9	TRBJ2-5	19	CASSATHYRLAGGQETQYF
TRBV11-2	TRBJ1-1	14	CASSLEAANTEAFF
TRBV6-8	TRBJ2-6	15	CASRLQGAGANVLTF
TRBV19	TRBJ1-6	12	CASSKGNSPLHF
TRBV28	TRBJ1-4	13	CASLPLGNEKLFF
TRBV15	TRBJ1-1	14	CATSALGTDTEAFF